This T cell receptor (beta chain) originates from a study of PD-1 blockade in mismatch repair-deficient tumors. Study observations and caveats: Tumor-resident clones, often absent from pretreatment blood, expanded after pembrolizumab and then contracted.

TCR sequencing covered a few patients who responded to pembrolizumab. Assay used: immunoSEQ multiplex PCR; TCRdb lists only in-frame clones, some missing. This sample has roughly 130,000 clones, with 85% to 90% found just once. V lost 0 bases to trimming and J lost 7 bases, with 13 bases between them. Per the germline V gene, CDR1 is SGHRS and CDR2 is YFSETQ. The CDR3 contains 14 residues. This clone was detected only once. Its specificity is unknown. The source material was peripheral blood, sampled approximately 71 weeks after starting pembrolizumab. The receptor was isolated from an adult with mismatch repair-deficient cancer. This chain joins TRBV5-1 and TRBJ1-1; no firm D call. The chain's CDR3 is CASSLVSGGLEAFF. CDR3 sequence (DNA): TGCGCCAGCAGCTTGGTTAGCGGAGGACTTGAAGCTTTCTTT.